The subject of this entry is one T cell receptor beta chain. Its antigen is unknown. This record belongs to a study of STAT5B mutations in CD4+ large granular lymphocyte leukemia. The assay was run at survey level. Authors' methods: A productive frequency of 2.59 x 10-5 was the lowest detectable. This table comes from immunoSEQ multiplex PCR, and its TCRdb copy is limited to in-frame clones, with some not included. V, J and clone size reflect that table, while D and trimming were determined from the DNA. This table holds 30,000 or so clones, approximately 80% found once. The study's findings and limits: Patient CD4-sorted repertoires stayed more clonal than healthy ones after leukemic-clone removal. Compared with healthy controls (2/35), patient top clones favored TRBV06 (8/27).

This CDR3 is built from 17 residues. V lost 0 bases and J lost 4; bases outside the gene matches: 8. CDR1 is SEHNR and CDR2 is FQNEAQ in the germline V gene (reference sequence). The sample comprised CD4+ T cells from blood buffy coats. This clonotype was sampled from a human donor in good health. The chain has TRBV7-9 and TRBJ2-5; 10 positions agree with TRBD2. The CDR3 sequence: CASSLAGASGSLETQYF. In nucleotides, the CDR3 is TGTGCCAGCAGCTTAGCGGGGGCTAGCGGGAGTTTAGAGACCCAGTACTTC. The full variable domain, its missing parts supplied by reference TRBV7-9 and TRBJ2-5, is DTGVSQNPRHKITKRGQNVTFRCDPISEHNRLYWYRQTLGQGPEFLTYFQNEAQLEKSRLLSDRFSAERPKGSFSTLEIQRTEQGDSAMYLCASSLAGASGSLETQYFGPGTRLLVL.